This TCR beta chain was profiled in a study of cytomegalovirus exposure and HLA in healthy donors. Concerning this clone: Its specificity is unknown.

The PCR used 60 Vbeta and 13 Jbeta primers. Sequencing was performed with immunoSEQ multiplex PCR; in TCRdb, only in-frame clones are kept and a portion is missing. The table has about 200,000 clones, roughly 85% seen once. Whole-study results and caveats: In vitro confirmation showed three CMV-associated chains to be CMV antigen specific. Earlier analysis yielded a pattern in which most TCR beta V segments were productive about 87% or about 30% of the time.

The receptor was isolated from a man between 18 and 29 years old in good health and CMV-seronegative. The sample consisted of PBMCs.

The CDR3 nucleotides read TGCAGCGATTTTTTCGGGACTGAAGCTTTCTTT. It yields the protein CSDFFGTEAFF. The chain carries TRBV29-1 and TRBJ1-1; D not certain. The V and J ends lost 7 bases and 5 bases respectively, with 11 bases between them. The CDR3 runs 11 residues. In germline, CDR1 is SQVTM, CDR2 ANQGSEA.